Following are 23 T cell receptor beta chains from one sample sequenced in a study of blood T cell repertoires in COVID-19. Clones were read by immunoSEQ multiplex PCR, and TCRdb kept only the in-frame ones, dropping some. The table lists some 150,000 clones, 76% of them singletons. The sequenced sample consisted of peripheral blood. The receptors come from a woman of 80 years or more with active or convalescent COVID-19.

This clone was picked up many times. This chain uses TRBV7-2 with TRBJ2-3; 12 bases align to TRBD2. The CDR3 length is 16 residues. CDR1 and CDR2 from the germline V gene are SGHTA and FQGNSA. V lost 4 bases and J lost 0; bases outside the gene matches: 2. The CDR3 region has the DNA TGTGCCAGCAGCTCCGGACTAGCGGGGAGCACAGATACGCAGTATTTT. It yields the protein CASSSGLAGSTDTQYF.

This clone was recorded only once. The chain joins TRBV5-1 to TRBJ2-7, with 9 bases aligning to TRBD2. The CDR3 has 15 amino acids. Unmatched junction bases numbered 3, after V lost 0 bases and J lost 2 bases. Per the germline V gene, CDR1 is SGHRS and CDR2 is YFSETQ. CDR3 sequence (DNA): TGCGCCAGCAGCTTGGGGACTAGCGCGACCTACGAGCAGTACTTC. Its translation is CASSLGTSATYEQYF. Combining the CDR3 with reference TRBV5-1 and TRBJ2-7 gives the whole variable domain KAGVTQTPRYLIKTRGQQVTLSCSPISGHRSVSWYQQTPGQGLQFLFEYFSETQRNKGNFPGRFSGRQFSNSRSEMNVSTLELGDSALYLCASSLGTSATYEQYFGPGTRLTVT.

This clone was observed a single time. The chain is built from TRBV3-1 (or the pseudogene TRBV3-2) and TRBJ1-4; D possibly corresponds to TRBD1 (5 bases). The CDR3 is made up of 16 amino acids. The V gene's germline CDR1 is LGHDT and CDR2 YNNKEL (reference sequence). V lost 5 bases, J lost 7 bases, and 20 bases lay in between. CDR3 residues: CASSKVTGVGSEKLFF. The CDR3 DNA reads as TGTGCCAGCAGCAAAGTGACGGGGGTCGGGAGTGAAAAACTGTTTTTT.

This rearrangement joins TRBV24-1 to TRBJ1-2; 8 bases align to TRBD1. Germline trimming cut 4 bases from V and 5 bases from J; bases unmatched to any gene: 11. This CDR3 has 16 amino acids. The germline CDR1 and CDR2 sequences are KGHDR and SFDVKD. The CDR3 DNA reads TGTGCCACCAGTGACCCAGAAAGGACAGGGAAGTATGGCTACACCTTC. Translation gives CATSDPERTGKYGYTF.

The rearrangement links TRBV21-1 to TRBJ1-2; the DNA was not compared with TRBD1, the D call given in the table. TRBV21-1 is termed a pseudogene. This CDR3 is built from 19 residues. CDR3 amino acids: CASSKRSRDRVLDRDGYTF. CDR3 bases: TGTGCCAGCAGCAAAAGGAGCCGGGACAGGGTTCTAGATAGAGATGGCTACACCTTC.

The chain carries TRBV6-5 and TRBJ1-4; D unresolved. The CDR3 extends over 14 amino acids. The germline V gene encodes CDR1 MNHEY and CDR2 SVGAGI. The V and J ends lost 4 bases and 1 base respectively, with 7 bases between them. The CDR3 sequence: CASSSTGTNEKLFF. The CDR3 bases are TGTGCCAGCAGTTCCACGGGAACTAATGAAAAACTGTTTTTT.

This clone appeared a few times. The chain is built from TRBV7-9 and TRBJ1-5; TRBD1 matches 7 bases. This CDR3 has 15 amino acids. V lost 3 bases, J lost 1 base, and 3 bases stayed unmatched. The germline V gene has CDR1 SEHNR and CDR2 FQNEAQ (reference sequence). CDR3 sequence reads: CASSLTGSSNQPQHF. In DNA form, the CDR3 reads TGTGCCAGCAGCTTGACAGGGTCGAGCAATCAGCCCCAGCATTTT.

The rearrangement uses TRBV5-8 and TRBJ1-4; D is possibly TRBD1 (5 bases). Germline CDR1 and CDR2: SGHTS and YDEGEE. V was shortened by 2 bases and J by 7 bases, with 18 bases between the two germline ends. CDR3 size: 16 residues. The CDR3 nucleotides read TGTGCCAGCAGCTTCACCTTTGGAGGGGTAGTTGAAAAACTGTTTTTT. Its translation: CASSFTFGGVVEKLFF.

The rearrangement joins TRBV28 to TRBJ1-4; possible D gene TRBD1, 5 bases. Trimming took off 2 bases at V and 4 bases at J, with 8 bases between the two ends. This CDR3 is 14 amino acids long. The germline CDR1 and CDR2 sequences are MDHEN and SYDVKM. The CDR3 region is CASSLLGGNEKLFF. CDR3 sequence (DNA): TGTGCCAGCAGTTTACTCGGGGGTAATGAAAAACTGTTTTTT.

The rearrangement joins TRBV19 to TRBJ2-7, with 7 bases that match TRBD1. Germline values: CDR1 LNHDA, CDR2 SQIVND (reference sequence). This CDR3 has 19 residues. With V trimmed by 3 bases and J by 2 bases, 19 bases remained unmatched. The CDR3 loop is CASSIGYSGTAPRPYEQYF. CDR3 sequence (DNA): TGTGCCAGTAGTATTGGGTATTCCGGGACAGCCCCGAGGCCCTACGAGCAGTACTTC.

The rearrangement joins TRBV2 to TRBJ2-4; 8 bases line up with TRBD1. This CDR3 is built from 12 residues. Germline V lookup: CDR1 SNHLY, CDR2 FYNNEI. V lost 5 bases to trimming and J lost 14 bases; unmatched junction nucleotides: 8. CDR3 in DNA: TGTGCCAGCAGTCGACAGGGGACTTGGGAGTACTTC. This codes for CASSRQGTWEYF.

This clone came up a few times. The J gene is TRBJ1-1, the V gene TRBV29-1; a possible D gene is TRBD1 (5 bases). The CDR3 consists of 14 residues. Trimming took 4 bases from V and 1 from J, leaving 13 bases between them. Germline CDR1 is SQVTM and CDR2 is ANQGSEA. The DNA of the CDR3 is TGCAGCGTTGTAGTATCGACAGCGAACACTGAAGCTTTCTTT. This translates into CSVVVSTANTEAFF.

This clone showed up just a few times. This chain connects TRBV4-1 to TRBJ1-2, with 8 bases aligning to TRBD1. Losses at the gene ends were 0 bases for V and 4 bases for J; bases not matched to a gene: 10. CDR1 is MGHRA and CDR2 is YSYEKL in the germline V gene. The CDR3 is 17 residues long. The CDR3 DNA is TGCGCCAGCAGCCAAGATCCAGGACAGGGTGTTCTCTATGGCTACACCTTC. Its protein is CASSQDPGQGVLYGYTF.

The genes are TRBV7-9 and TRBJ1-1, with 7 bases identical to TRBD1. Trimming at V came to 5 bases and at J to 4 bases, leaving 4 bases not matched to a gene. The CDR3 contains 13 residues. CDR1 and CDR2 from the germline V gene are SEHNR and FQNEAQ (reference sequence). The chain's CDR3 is CASSGQVSTEAFF. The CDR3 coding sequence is TGTGCCAGCAGCGGACAGGTCAGCACTGAAGCTTTCTTT.

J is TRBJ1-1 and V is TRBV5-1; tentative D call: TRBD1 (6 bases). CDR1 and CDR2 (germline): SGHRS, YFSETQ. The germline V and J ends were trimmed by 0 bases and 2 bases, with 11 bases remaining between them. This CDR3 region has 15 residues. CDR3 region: CASSLGTVINTEAFF. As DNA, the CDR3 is TGCGCCAGCAGCTTGGGGACAGTGATTAACACTGAAGCTTTCTTT.

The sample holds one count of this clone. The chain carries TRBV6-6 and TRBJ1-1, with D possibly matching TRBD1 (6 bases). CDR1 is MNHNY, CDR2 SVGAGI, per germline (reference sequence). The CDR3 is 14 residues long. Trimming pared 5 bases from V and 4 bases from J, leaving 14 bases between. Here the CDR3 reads CASSLRGGGTEAFF. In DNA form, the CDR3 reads TGTGCCAGCAGTCTTAGGGGGGGCGGCACTGAAGCTTTCTTT.

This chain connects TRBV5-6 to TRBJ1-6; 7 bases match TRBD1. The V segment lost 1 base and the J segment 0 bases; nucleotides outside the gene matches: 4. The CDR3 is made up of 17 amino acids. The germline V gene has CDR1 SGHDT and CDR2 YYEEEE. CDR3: CASSLYRDSSYNSPLHF. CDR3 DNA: TGTGCCAGCAGCTTGTATCGGGACAGCTCCTATAATTCACCCCTCCACTTT.

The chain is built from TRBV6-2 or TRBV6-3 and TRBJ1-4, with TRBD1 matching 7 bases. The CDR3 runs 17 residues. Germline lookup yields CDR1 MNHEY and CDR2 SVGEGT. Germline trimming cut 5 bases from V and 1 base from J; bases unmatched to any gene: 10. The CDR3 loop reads CASSRSRTGLTNEKLFF. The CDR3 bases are TGTGCCAGCAGTCGCTCCCGGACAGGATTAACTAATGAAAAACTGTTTTTT.

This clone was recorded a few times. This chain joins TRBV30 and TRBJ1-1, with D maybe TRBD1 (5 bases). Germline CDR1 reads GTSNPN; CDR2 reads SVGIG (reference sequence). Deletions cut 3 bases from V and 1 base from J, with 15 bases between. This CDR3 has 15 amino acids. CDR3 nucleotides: TGTGCCTGGAGCTCTTGGGGGGTCCCGAACACTGAAGCTTTCTTT. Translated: CAWSSWGVPNTEAFF.

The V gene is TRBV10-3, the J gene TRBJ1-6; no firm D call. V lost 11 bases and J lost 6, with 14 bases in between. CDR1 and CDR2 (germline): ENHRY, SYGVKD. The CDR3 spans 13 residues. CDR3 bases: TGTGCCGGGAGAACAGATCTTAATTCACCCCTCCACTTT. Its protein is CAGRTDLNSPLHF.

The CDR3 sequence is CASRKEGAATNGYTF. DNA of the CDR3: TGTGCCAGCAGGAAAGAGGGGGCAGCGACGAATGGCTACACCTTC. This chain joins TRBV27 and TRBJ1-2, with TRBD1 identical over 7 bases. The CDR3 extends over 15 amino acids. The V gene's germline CDR1 is MNHEY and CDR2 SMNVEV (reference sequence). V trimming: 6 bases; J trimming: 6 bases; junction bases outside the gene matches: 13.

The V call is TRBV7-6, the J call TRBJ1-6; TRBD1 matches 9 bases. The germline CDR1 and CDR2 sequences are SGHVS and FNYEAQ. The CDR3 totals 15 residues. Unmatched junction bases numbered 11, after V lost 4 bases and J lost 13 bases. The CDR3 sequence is CASSSLGGQGSPLHF. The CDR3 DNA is TGTGCCAGCAGCTCCCTCGGGGGACAGGGTTCGCCCCTCCACTTT. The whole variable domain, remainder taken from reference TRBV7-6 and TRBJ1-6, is GAGVSQSPRYKVTKRGQDVALRCDPISGHVSLYWYRQALGQGPEFLTYFNYEAQQDKSGLPNDRFSAERPEGSISTLTIQRTEQRDSAMYRCASSSLGGQGSPLHFGNGTRLTVT.

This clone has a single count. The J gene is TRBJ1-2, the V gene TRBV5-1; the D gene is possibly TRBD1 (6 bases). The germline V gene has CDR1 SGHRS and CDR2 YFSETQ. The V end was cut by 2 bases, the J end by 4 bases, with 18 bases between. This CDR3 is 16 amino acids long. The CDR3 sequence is CASSFGTKAPSYGYTF. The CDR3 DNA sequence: TGCGCCAGCAGCTTTGGGACAAAGGCACCAAGCTATGGCTACACCTTC.